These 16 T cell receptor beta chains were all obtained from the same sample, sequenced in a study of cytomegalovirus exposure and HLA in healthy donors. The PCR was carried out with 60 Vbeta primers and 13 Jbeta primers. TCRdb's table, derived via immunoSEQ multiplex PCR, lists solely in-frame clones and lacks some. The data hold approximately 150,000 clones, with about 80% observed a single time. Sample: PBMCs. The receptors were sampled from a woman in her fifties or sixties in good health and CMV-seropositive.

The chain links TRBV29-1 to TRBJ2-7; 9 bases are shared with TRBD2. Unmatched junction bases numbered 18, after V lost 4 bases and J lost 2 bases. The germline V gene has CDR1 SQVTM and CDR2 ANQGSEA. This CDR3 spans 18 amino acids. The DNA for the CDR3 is TGCAGCGTTGCAATCACCTTGGGATTAGCGGGAGTCCCCTACGAGCAGTACTTC. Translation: CSVAITLGLAGVPYEQYF.

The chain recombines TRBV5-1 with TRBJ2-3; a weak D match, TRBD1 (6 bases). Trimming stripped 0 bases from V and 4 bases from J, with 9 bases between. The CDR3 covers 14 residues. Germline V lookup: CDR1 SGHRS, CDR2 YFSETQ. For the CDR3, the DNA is TGCGCCAGCAGCTTGGTTTCAGGGGCAGATACGCAGTATTTT. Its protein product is CASSLVSGADTQYF. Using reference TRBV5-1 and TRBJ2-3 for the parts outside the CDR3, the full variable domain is KAGVTQTPRYLIKTRGQQVTLSCSPISGHRSVSWYQQTPGQGLQFLFEYFSETQRNKGNFPGRFSGRQFSNSRSEMNVSTLELGDSALYLCASSLVSGADTQYFGPGTRLTVL.

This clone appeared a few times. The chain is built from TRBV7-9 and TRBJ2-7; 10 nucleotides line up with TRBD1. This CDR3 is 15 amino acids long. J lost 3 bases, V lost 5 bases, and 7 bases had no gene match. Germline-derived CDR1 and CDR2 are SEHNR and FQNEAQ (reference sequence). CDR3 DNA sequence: TGTGCCAGCAGCCGCCGGGACAGGGGCCTCTACGAGCAGTACTTC. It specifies CASSRRDRGLYEQYF.

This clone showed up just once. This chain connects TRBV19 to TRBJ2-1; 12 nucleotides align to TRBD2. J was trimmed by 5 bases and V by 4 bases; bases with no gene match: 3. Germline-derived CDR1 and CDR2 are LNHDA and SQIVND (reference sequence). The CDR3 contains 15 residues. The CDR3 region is CASSTTSGGNNEQFF. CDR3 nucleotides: TGTGCCAGTAGTACGACTAGCGGGGGAAACAATGAGCAGTTCTTC.

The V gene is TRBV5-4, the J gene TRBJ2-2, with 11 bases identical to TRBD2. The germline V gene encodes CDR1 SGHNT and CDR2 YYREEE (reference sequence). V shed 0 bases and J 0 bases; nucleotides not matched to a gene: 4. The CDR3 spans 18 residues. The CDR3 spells CASSLVSGRAANTGELFF. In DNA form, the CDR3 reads TGTGCCAGCAGCTTGGTTAGCGGGAGGGCCGCGAACACCGGGGAGCTGTTTTTT.

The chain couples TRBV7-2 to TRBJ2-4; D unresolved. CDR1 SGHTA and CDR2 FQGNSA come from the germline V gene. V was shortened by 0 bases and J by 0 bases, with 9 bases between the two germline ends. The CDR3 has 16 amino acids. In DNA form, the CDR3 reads TGTGCCAGCAGCTTAGCGAGCATAGTAGCCAAAAACATTCAGTACTTC. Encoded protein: CASSLASIVAKNIQYF.

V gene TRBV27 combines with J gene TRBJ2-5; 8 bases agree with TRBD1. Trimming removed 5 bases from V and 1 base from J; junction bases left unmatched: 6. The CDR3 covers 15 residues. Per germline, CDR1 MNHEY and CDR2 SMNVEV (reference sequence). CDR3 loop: CASSADRGPQETQYF. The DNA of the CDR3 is TGTGCCAGCAGTGCTGACAGGGGTCCCCAAGAGACCCAGTACTTC.

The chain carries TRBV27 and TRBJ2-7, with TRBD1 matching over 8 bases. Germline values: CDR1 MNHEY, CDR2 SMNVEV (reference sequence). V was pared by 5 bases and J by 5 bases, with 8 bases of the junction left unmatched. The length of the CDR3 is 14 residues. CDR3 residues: CASSIDRGMNEQYF. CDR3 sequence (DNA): TGTGCCAGCAGTATCGACAGGGGTATGAACGAGCAGTACTTC.

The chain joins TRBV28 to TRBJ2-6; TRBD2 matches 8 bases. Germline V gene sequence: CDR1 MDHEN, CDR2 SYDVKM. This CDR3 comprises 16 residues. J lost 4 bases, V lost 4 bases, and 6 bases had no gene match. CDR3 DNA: TGTGCCAGCAGTTCCAACGGGGGGGCCGGGGCCAACGTCCTGACTTTC. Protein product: CASSSNGGAGANVLTF.

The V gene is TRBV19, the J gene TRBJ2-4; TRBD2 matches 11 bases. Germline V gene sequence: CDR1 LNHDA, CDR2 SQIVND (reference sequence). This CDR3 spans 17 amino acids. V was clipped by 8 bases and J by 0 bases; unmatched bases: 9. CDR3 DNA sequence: TGTGCCAGTGCATCACTAGCGGGAGTTTTAGCCAAAAACATTCAGTACTTC. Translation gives CASASLAGVLAKNIQYF.

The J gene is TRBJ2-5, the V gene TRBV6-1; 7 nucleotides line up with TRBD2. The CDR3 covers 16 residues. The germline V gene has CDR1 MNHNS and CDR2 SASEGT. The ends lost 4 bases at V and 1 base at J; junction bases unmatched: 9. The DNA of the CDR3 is TGTGCCAGCAGTGCACTAGCCCCGGGGGGCCAAGAGACCCAGTACTTC. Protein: CASSALAPGGQETQYF.

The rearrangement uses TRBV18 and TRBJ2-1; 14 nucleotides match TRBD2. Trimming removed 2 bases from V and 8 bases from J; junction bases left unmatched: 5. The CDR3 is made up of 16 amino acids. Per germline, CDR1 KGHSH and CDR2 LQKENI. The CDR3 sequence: CASSPFRLAGGDEQFF. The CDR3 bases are TGTGCCAGCTCACCATTCCGACTAGCGGGAGGGGATGAGCAGTTCTTC.

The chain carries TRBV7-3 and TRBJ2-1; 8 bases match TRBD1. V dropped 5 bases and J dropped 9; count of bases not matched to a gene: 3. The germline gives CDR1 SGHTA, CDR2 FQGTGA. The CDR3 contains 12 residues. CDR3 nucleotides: TGTGCCAGCAGCGTACAGGGGGGTGAGCAGTTCTTC. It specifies CASSVQGGEQFF.

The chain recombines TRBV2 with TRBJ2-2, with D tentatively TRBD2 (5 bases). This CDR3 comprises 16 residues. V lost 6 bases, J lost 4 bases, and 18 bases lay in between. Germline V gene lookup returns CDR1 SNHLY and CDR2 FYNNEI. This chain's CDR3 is CASSAEGERITGELFF. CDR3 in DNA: TGTGCCAGCAGCGCTGAGGGAGAAAGGATCACCGGGGAGCTGTTTTTT.

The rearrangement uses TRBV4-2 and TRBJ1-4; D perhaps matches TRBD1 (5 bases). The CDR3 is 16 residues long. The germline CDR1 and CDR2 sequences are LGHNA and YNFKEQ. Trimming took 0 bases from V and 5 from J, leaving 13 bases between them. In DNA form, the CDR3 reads TGTGCCAGCAGCCAAGATTTTGGTGGGGCGAATGAAAAACTGTTTTTT. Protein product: CASSQDFGGANEKLFF.

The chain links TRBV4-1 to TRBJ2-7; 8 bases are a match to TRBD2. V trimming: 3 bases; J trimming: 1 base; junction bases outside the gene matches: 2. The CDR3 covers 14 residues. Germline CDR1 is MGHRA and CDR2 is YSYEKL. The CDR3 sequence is CASSHSGRSYEQYF. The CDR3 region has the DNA TGCGCCAGCAGCCACAGCGGGAGATCCTACGAGCAGTACTTC.